This TCR beta chain was obtained from a study of blood T cells in healthy people across ages. Study-wide background: About one barcoded beta molecule per two T cells was the capture yield of template switching.

A J-beta primer mix and a sample-barcoded 5' primer were used in a second PCR of about 7 to 12 cycles. TCRdb recomputed calls from the 5' RACE reads with MiXCR, one row per CDR3 protein. Of roughly 900,000 distinct CDR3 sequences listed, about 30% were seen once; the top ten hold around a sixth. There are many counts of this clonotype. Per germline, CDR1 LNHNV and CDR2 YYDKDF (reference sequence). This CDR3 spans 15 amino acids. V lost 2 bases and J lost 4; bases outside the gene matches: 4. Each sample used at least 6 million PBMCs. The sample comprised blood. This sequence originates from a woman of 80 years or more in good health. The V and J genes are TRBV15 and TRBJ2-1; TRBD2 aligns across 8 bases. CDR3 amino acids: CATSRSGGRYNEQFF. CDR3 sequence (DNA): TGTGCCACCAGCAGAAGCGGGGGACGATACAATGAGCAGTTCTTC.